This T cell receptor beta chain derives from a study of shared clonotypes between healthy human individuals. Study-level information: Donor ages ranged 18 to 49 years: a couple of women, a few men. The study, taken as a whole, reports: An anticipated effect of sequencing depth on clonotype sharing among donors was recognized.

Germline CDR1 and CDR2: SNHLY and FYNNEI. The J segment lost 2 bases and the V segment lost 5 bases, leaving 2 bases of the junction unmatched. This CDR3 region has 15 residues. As handled by the study authors: ImmunoSEQ junction-only sequences lacked quality scores, so their filtering differed. TCRdb's table, derived via immunoSEQ multiplex PCR, lists solely in-frame clones and lacks some. Clone size and V and J calls were adopted from that table, with D and trimming inferred from the DNA. The sample shows 2 million to 2.5 million clones, more than 80% of them seen only once. A remark on this clone: Its target is unknown.

A CD45RA+ naive subset and a CD45RA-negative memory subset were split from CD4+ cells. The V and J genes are TRBV2 and TRBJ2-1; TRBD2 agrees at 11 bases. The TCR sequence derives from a man between 18 and 29 years old in good health. Some clones in this sample may be carry-over from other donors' samples. Sequencing input: naive CD4+ T cells from PBMCs. Subset in this sample: CD45RA+ positively selected. The CDR3 here is CASSSGLAAYNEQFF. The CDR3 coding sequence is TGTGCCAGCAGTTCGGGACTAGCGGCCTACAATGAGCAGTTCTTC.